This T cell receptor (beta chain) is from a study of regulatory T cells in long-lasting Graves disease. The wider study: Antithyroid drugs had been taken under 3 months by newly diagnosed Graves' patients. Study observations and caveats: Relative to newly diagnosed Graves' patients, persistent ones had lower TCR diversity.

HTBI primers from iRepertoire and Arm-PCR of CDR3 regions yielded the TCR beta libraries. TCRdb reanalysed the multiplex PCR reads using MiXCR and keeps one entry per CDR3 protein. The sample records 300,000 to 400,000 distinct CDR3 sequences, 15% to 17% being singletons. Time point noted: newly diagnosed GD, antithyroid drugs for less than 3 months. The TCR library used RNA extracted from PBMCs. The patients included were those that came from an endocrinology department in Xi'an, China. EDTA tubes held 9 to 10 milliliters of peripheral blood from each patient. This clonotype has at least ten counts. Its antigen is not identified. The CDR3 totals 17 residues. V shed 0 bases, J shed 2 bases, and the junction held 6 bases outside the gene matches. Per the germline V gene, CDR1 is DFQATT and CDR2 is SNEGSKA (reference sequence).

The chain combines TRBV20-1 with TRBJ2-3, with 12 bases identical to TRBD2. The sequencing here drew on peripheral blood mononuclear cells (PBMCs), taken at new diagnosis, from a patient treated with antithyroid drugs. This clonotype was sampled from a female donor with Graves disease. In nucleotides, the CDR3 is TGCAGTGCTAGAGATTTAGCTAGCGGGAGGGACACAGATACGCAGTATTTT. Amino acid sequence: CSARDLASGRDTDTQYF.